In its sample, the clone carrying this TCR beta chain was seen a few times. Its antigen remains unidentified. This entry comes from a study of T cell repertoires in cytomegalovirus infection. Looking at the study overall: CMV infection and matching HLA type were both indicated by public TCR beta signatures.

TCRdb independently ran MiXCR on the reads; one entry per CDR3 protein. The sample lists around 630,000 distinct CDR3 sequences; 20% to 25% were seen once. Study-wide results and caveats: Summed frequency of public TCR beta families distinguished CMV carriers with the relevant HLA.

This CDR3 is 13 amino acids long. With V trimmed by 6 bases and J by 5 bases, 9 bases remained unmatched. Germline V gives CDR1 SQVTM, CDR2 ANQGSEA. V gene TRBV29-1 combines with J gene TRBJ2-7, with TRBD1 matching 8 bases. Sequencing was carried out using CD8+ T cells from PBMCs. The TCR comes from a human donor in good health (CMV status not recorded). Some clones in this sample may be carry-over from other donors' samples. The CDR3 region has the DNA TGCAGCGTGCCGACAGGGGAAGGGGACGAGCAGTACTTC. Protein sequence: CSVPTGEGDEQYF.